One sample yielded the 20 T cell receptor beta chains listed below, sequenced in a study of cytomegalovirus exposure and HLA in healthy donors. PCR amplification relied on 60 Vbeta primers (plus 13 Jbeta primers). Clones were sequenced by immunoSEQ multiplex PCR, and TCRdb holds only the in-frame ones, with some missing. The sample holds more than 60,000 clones, about 80% seen once. Sequencing was performed on PBMCs. The source is a woman in her twenties or thirties in good health and CMV-seronegative.

The chain recombines TRBV14 with TRBJ2-7; D possibly corresponds to TRBD1 (6 bases). CDR1 is SGHDN and CDR2 is FVKESK in the germline V gene. The CDR3 has 17 residues. V gave up 2 bases and J gave up 3 bases, with 20 bases separating them. The CDR3 DNA sequence: TGTGCCAGCAGCCAAAACCCGACAGGTATTCAACTCTACGAGCAGTACTTC. Translating it yields CASSQNPTGIQLYEQYF.

This clone is a singleton in its sample. V usage is TRBV5-6 and J usage is TRBJ2-3; 10 nucleotides agree with TRBD1. The CDR3 runs 14 residues. J gave up 4 bases and V 4 bases, and 3 bases lay outside the gene matches. Germline loops: CDR1 SGHDT, CDR2 YYEEEE. The CDR3 DNA reads TGTGCCAGCAGCCGACAGGGGGCCGCAGATACGCAGTATTTT. It translates to CASSRQGAADTQYF.

The table lists this clone with a few counts. This rearrangement joins TRBV14 to TRBJ1-2; the D is unclear. The CDR3 runs to 13 residues. Trimming took 0 bases from V and 6 from J, leaving 8 bases between them. Germline V gene lookup returns CDR1 SGHDN and CDR2 FVKESK. The CDR3 region is CASSQDLRHGYTF. CDR3 nucleotides: TGTGCCAGCAGCCAAGATCTCAGGCATGGCTACACCTTC.

The chain recombines TRBV2 with TRBJ2-2, with TRBD1 matching over 9 bases. The CDR3 covers 15 residues. V shed 6 bases and J 5 bases; nucleotides not matched to a gene: 7. Germline CDR1 SNHLY, CDR2 FYNNEI. The CDR3 reads CASRWGQGGTGELFF. The CDR3 DNA reads TGTGCCAGCAGATGGGGACAGGGTGGGACCGGGGAGCTGTTTTTT.

The CDR3 spells CAWKGGADTQYF. The CDR3 DNA reads TGTGCCTGGAAAGGGGGCGCAGATACGCAGTATTTT. The chain is built from TRBV30 and TRBJ2-3, with 7 bases matching TRBD1. This CDR3 is 12 amino acids long. The V gene end was trimmed by 4 bases and the J gene end by 4 bases; junction bases not matched to a gene: 2. Germline loops: CDR1 GTSNPN, CDR2 SVGIG (reference sequence).

This chain uses TRBV4-1 with TRBJ2-7; no clear D. Germline assignment: CDR1 MGHRA and CDR2 YSYEKL. The V end lost 2 bases, the J end lost 3 bases, and 11 bases lay between the germline ends. The CDR3 loop spans 14 amino acids. The CDR3 is CASSQSRLDYEQYF. DNA of the CDR3: TGCGCCAGCAGCCAATCCAGGCTTGACTACGAGCAGTACTTC.

The chain is built from TRBV6-4 and TRBJ2-3; D possibly corresponds to TRBD2 (5 bases). Trimming shortened V by 4 bases and J by 2 bases, and 13 bases separated the two germline ends. CDR3 size: 15 residues. Germline V gene data show CDR1 as MRHNA and CDR2 as SNTAGT. CDR3 sequence reads: CASSAGVSDTDTQYF. CDR3 sequence (DNA): TGTGCCAGCAGTGCCGGGGTTAGCGACACAGATACGCAGTATTTT.

The J gene is TRBJ2-7, the V gene TRBV6-1; 9 nucleotides line up with TRBD1. CDR1 is MNHNS, CDR2 SASEGT, per germline. J gave up 8 bases and V 6 bases, and 8 bases lay outside the gene matches. The CDR3 is 13 residues long. The CDR3 region is CASRGQGHWQQYF. CDR3 nucleotides: TGTGCCAGCAGGGGACAGGGTCACTGGCAGCAGTACTTC.

This sequence joins TRBV29-1 and TRBJ2-3; 8 bases are shared with TRBD2. V shed 4 bases, J shed 5 bases, and the junction held 5 bases outside the gene matches. The length of the CDR3 is 13 residues. Germline-derived CDR1 and CDR2 are SQVTM and ANQGSEA. CDR3 protein: CSVVSGVGDTQYF. DNA of the CDR3: TGCAGCGTTGTTAGCGGGGTGGGAGATACGCAGTATTTT.

The chain combines TRBV25-1 with TRBJ2-1; 10 nucleotides align to TRBD2. Looked up from germline, CDR1 is MGHDK and CDR2 is SYGVNS. Losses at the gene ends were 9 bases for V and 5 bases for J; bases not matched to a gene: 1. The CDR3 covers 12 residues. The CDR3 DNA reads as TGTGCCAGTGGACTAGCGGACAATGAGCAGTTCTTC. Encoded protein: CASGLADNEQFF.

In this sample, this clone turned up a few times. The rearrangement links TRBV28 to TRBJ1-1; tentatively, D is TRBD1 (5 bases). Germline values: CDR1 MDHEN, CDR2 SYDVKM. This CDR3 region has 13 residues. The ends were cut back, 7 bases at V and 0 bases at J, with 9 bases in the middle. The CDR3 DNA reads TGTGCCAGCATATCGGGGGTGAACACTGAAGCTTTCTTT. Translation gives CASISGVNTEAFF.

The CDR3 protein is CAWRGGSSNTGELFF. In nucleotides, the CDR3 is TGTGCCTGGAGAGGAGGGAGCTCGAACACCGGGGAGCTGTTTTTT. The chain combines TRBV30 with TRBJ2-2; the D gene is possibly TRBD2 (6 bases). This CDR3 has 15 amino acids. Deletions cut 3 bases from V and 0 bases from J, with 11 bases between. Germline lookup yields CDR1 GTSNPN and CDR2 SVGIG (reference sequence).

Concerning this clone: At one end the junction does not follow the germline gene, possibly because of a read error. This chain joins TRBV5-6 and TRBJ2-7; 8 nucleotides match TRBD2. Germline CDR1 and CDR2: SGHDT and YYEEEE. The length of the CDR3 is 15 residues. The CDR3 DNA follows: TGTGCCAGCAGCTACGTTAGCGGGATCTCCCACGAGCAGTACTTC. It yields the protein CASSYVSGISHEQYF.

This sequence joins TRBV6-5 and TRBJ2-5, with 8 bases fitting TRBD1. Germline CDR1 MNHEY, CDR2 SVGAGI. J lost 9 bases, V lost 0 bases, and 9 bases had no gene match. The CDR3 is 15 residues long. In DNA form, the CDR3 reads TGTGCCAGCAGTTACTCGCGGCAGGGGGCCCCACCCCAGTACTTC. It translates to CASSYSRQGAPPQYF.

The rearrangement uses TRBV5-4 and TRBJ2-3; a possible D gene is TRBD2 (5 bases). Germline CDR1 is SGHNT and CDR2 is YYREEE (reference sequence). Trimming pared 4 bases from V and 8 bases from J, leaving 23 bases between. This CDR3 region has 16 residues. The CDR3 sequence is CASSPSSGRNRRTQYF. The CDR3 DNA is TGTGCCAGCAGCCCCTCGAGCGGACGCAATCGGCGTACGCAGTATTTT.

The chain links TRBV6-5 to TRBJ2-3, with 8 bases fitting TRBD2. Germline CDR1 is MNHEY and CDR2 is SVGAGI. The CDR3 loop spans 15 amino acids. V was clipped by 6 bases and J by 0 bases; unmatched bases: 5. The CDR3 is CASSVTSGSTDTQYF. DNA of the CDR3: TGTGCCAGCAGCGTCACTAGCGGTAGCACAGATACGCAGTATTTT.

The chain employs TRBV30 and TRBJ1-2; D uncertain. V was clipped by 0 bases and J by 2 bases, with 16 bases between them. The CDR3 sequence is 16 residues long. The V gene's germline CDR1 is GTSNPN and CDR2 SVGIG (reference sequence). The CDR3 bases are TGTGCCTGGAGTGTACCGAGGAAGAGATCCAACTATGGCTACACCTTC. Its translation is CAWSVPRKRSNYGYTF.

The V call is TRBV4-1, the J call TRBJ2-7; 11 positions agree with TRBD2. V shed 1 base and J 7 bases; nucleotides not matched to a gene: 9. The CDR3 runs to 16 residues. Per germline, CDR1 MGHRA and CDR2 YSYEKL. The CDR3 sequence is CASSQASTSGAAEQYF. The CDR3 DNA follows: TGCGCCAGCAGCCAAGCCTCGACTAGCGGGGCGGCTGAGCAGTACTTC.

The J gene is TRBJ2-1, the V gene TRBV9, with TRBD1 identical over 9 bases. The CDR3 is 15 amino acids. The V gene end was trimmed by 3 bases and the J gene end by 6 bases; junction bases not matched to a gene: 7. Per the germline V gene, CDR1 is SGDLS and CDR2 is YYNGEE. This chain's CDR3 is CASSDRDRVGNEQFF. The DNA for the CDR3 is TGTGCCAGCAGCGACCGGGACAGGGTGGGCAATGAGCAGTTCTTC.

This clone was observed a few times. The chain joins TRBV30 to TRBJ2-3, with TRBD2 matching over 7 bases. Germline CDR1 and CDR2: GTSNPN and SVGIG (reference sequence). V lost 5 bases and J lost 1; bases outside the gene matches: 6. This CDR3 is 14 amino acids long. Here the CDR3 DNA reads TGTGCCTGGGGAGCGGGGCTACGCACAGATACGCAGTATTTT. Translating gives CAWGAGLRTDTQYF.